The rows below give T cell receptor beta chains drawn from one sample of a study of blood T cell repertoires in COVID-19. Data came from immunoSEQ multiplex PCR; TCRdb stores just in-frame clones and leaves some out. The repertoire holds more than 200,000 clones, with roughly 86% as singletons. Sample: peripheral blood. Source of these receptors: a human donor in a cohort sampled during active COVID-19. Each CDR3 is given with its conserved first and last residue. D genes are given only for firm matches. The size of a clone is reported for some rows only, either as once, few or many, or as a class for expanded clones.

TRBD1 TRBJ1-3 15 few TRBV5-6 TGTGCCAGCAGCTTGGCGGGACAGGGGCGAAACACCATATATTTT CASSLAGQGRNTIYF
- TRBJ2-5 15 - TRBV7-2 TGTGCCAGCAGCTTACTACAGGGTGGTTGGGAGACCCAGTACTTC CASSLLQGGWETQYF
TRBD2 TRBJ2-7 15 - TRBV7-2 TGTGCCAGCAGCTTAGGAACTAGCGGGGGCTACGAGCAGTACTTC CASSLGTSGGYEQYF
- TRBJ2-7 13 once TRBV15 TGTGCCACCAGCAGGGGTCGGGGTGGCGAGCAGTACTTC CATSRGRGGEQYF
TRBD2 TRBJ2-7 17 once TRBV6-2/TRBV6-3 TGTGCCAGCAGCCACTTCGCCGTTGGACTAGCGTTATACGAGCAGTACTTC CASSHFAVGLALYEQYF
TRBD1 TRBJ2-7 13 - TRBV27 TGTGCCAGCAAACGGACAGGGGTCTACGAGCAGTACTTC CASKRTGVYEQYF
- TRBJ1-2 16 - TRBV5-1 TGCGCCAGCAGCTTGGGGGCAGCCCGAGATCATACGGGCTACACCTTC CASSLGAARDHTGYTF
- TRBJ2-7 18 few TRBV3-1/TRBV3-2 TGTGCCAGCAGCCAAGAGAGGGTCCGGCTCCTCACAGCGAACGAGCAGTACTTC CASSQERVRLLTANEQYF
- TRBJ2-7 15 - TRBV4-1 TGCGCCAGCAGCCAAGGGCCGGGGAGCTCCTACGAGCAGTACTTC CASSQGPGSSYEQYF
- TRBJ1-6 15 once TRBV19 TGTGCCAGTAGACAGTACAGGAAGGGTAATTCACCCCTCCACTTT CASRQYRKGNSPLHF
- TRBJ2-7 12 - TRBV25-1 TGTGCCACCGCCACAGTCTCCTACGAGCAGTACTTC CATATVSYEQYF
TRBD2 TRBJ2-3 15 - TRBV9 TGTGCCAGCGATAGGCGGGGGGTGAGCACAGATACGCAGTATTTT CASDRRGVSTDTQYF
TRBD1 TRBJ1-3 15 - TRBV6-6 TGTGCCAGCAGTTACGGGGACAGGGCTGGAAACACCATATATTTT CASSYGDRAGNTIYF
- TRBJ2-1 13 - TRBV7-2 TGTGCCAGCAGCTTACCTACCTACAATGAGCAGTTCTTC CASSLPTYNEQFF
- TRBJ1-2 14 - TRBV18 TGTGCCAGCTCACCCTCGGGAGCTAACTATGGCTACACCTTC CASSPSGANYGYTF
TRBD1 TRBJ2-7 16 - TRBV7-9 TGTGCCAGCAGCTTAGGGTTGGGACAGGGGTTCCGCGAGCAGTACTTC CASSLGLGQGFREQYF
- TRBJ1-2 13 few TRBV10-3 TGTGCCATCAGTGATCGAGGGAACTATGGCTACACCTTC CAISDRGNYGYTF
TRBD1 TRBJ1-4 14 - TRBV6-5 TGTGCCAGCAGTTTGACAGGGAGTAATGAAAAACTGTTTTTT CASSLTGSNEKLFF
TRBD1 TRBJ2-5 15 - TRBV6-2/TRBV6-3 TGTGCCAGCAGCTTAGGGACAGACCACCAAGAGACCCAGTACTTC CASSLGTDHQETQYF
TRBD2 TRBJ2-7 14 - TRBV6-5 TGTGCCAGCAGGTTGACTAGCGGGGGGGACGAGCAGTACTTC CASRLTSGGDEQYF
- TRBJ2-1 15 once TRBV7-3 TGTGCCAGCAGCCCGGTAGGGGACTCCTACAATGAGCAGTTCTTC CASSPVGDSYNEQFF
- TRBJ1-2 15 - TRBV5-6 TGTGCCAGCAGCCAAGAGACAGGTGGTGGGTATGGCTACACCTTC CASSQETGGGYGYTF
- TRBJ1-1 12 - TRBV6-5 TGTGCCAGCAGTTATGGGGGCAACGAAGCTTTCTTT CASSYGGNEAFF
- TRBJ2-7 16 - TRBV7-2 TGTGCCAGCAGCTCAAGAGGCAGCCGAAGTCCCTACGAGCAGTACTTC CASSSRGSRSPYEQYF
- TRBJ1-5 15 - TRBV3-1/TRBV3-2 TGTGCCAGCAGTTTCCGGGACATGGGCAATCAGCCCCAGCATTTT CASSFRDMGNQPQHF
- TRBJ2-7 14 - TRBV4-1 TGCGCCAGCAGCCAAGCCGGACAGTCCTACGAGCAGTACTTC CASSQAGQSYEQYF
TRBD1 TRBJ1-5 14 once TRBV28 TGTGCCAGCAGAACTGACAGGGAGGCGCAGCCCCAGCATTTT CASRTDREAQPQHF